These 29 T cell receptor beta chains were all obtained from the same sample, sequenced in a study of T-cell reconstitution after alpha-beta-depleted transplantation in children. A library of TCRbeta sequences, prepared with unique molecular identifiers, was generated. A single record per CDR3 protein comes from TCRdb applying MiXCR to the PCR reads. Of around 580,000 distinct CDR3 sequences in the sample, about 21% were seen once. This specimen consisted of PBMCs, mostly from graft donor cells, obtained 360 days after TCRalphabeta/CD19-depleted stem cell transplant. The receptors stem from a boy under two years old who had a stem cell transplant for acute myeloid leukemia, so the T cells may come from the graft donor.

The table lists this clonotype with many counts. This rearrangement joins TRBV29-1 to TRBJ2-5, with 7 nucleotides matching TRBD1. Germline CDR1 reads SQVTM; CDR2 reads ANQGSEA. This CDR3 has 14 amino acids. V trimming: 6 bases; J trimming: 4 bases; junction bases outside the gene matches: 11. The CDR3 DNA is TGCAGCGTCGATTTGACAGGGAGCGGAGAGACCCAGTACTTC. Translating gives CSVDLTGSGETQYF. The entire variable domain, with the rest obtained from reference TRBV29-1 and TRBJ2-5, is as follows: SAVISQKPSRDICQRGTSLTIQCQVDSQVTMMFWYRQQPGQSLTLIATANQGSEATYESGFVIDKFPISRPNLTFSTLTVSNMSPEDSSIYLCSVDLTGSGETQYFGPGTRLLVL.

Turning to this clonotype: This may be a read error, as it is one base from a much larger clone. The gene calls are TRBV29-1 and TRBJ2-7; D unclear. The germline gives CDR1 SQVTM, CDR2 ANQGSEA. The V end was cut by 3 bases, the J end by 0 bases, with 6 bases between. The CDR3 runs to 12 residues. The CDR3 loop is CSVDRSSYEQYF. The CDR3, as DNA: TGCAGCGTTGACAGGAGCTCCTACGAGCAGTACTTC.

The gene calls are TRBV10-3 and TRBJ2-3; D possibly corresponds to TRBD2 (5 bases). Germline loops: CDR1 ENHRY, CDR2 SYGVKD. Between the trimmed V and J ends, which lost 0 bases and 4 bases, there was a span of 11 bases. This CDR3 is built from 15 residues. CDR3 loop: CAISESLLESDTQYF. For the CDR3, the DNA is TGTGCCATCAGTGAGTCCCTACTAGAATCAGATACGCAGTATTTT.

The J gene is TRBJ2-6, the V gene TRBV7-3, with D uncertain. The CDR3 runs to 15 residues. The V gene lost 2 bases and the J gene lost 5 bases, with 10 bases spanning the gap. The V gene's germline CDR1 is SGHTA and CDR2 FQGTGA. The CDR3 DNA follows: TGTGCCAGCAGCTTAGGGCAGGCAAGGGCCAACGTCCTGACTTTC. Its translation: CASSLGQARANVLTF.

This clonotype was found many times. The rearrangement joins TRBV6-5 to TRBJ2-7, with TRBD1 matching 7 bases. V dropped 0 bases and J dropped 11; count of bases not matched to a gene: 13. Per the germline V gene, CDR1 is MNHEY and CDR2 is SVGAGI. This CDR3 region has 15 residues. CDR3 protein: CASSYSIFRQGEKYF. CDR3 nucleotides: TGTGCCAGCAGTTACTCGATATTCCGGCAGGGGGAGAAGTACTTC.

The chain recombines TRBV5-1 with TRBJ2-5; TRBD1 aligns across 10 bases. This CDR3 region has 15 residues. Germline V lookup: CDR1 SGHRS, CDR2 YFSETQ. Trimming at V came to 4 bases and at J to 3 bases, leaving 6 bases not matched to a gene. In nucleotides, the CDR3 is TGCGCCAGCAGCGCTCGGGGACAGGGGAAAGAGACCCAGTACTTC. Protein sequence: CASSARGQGKETQYF.

Ten or more counts support this clonotype. This sequence joins TRBV7-2 and TRBJ2-7; D perhaps matches TRBD2 (6 bases). Per the germline V gene, CDR1 is SGHTA and CDR2 is FQGNSA. V was shortened by 2 bases and J by 0 bases, with 8 bases between the two germline ends. There are 14 residues in the CDR3. CDR3 bases: TGTGCCAGCAGCTTAAGGGACTCCTCCTACGAGCAGTACTTC. This gives the protein CASSLRDSSYEQYF.

The gene calls are TRBV12-3 or TRBV12-4 and TRBJ2-5; TRBD2 is a possible D gene (6 bases). Trimming left V 7 bases short and J 4 bases short, with 19 bases between. This CDR3 has 15 amino acids. The CDR3 region is CASIPGTRSGETQYF. In DNA form, the CDR3 reads TGTGCCAGCATCCCCGGGACTCGGAGTGGAGAGACCCAGTACTTC.

The chain joins TRBV7-2 to TRBJ2-1; TRBD2 might be the D (6 bases). Per germline, CDR1 SGHTA and CDR2 FQGNSA. This CDR3 comprises 15 residues. V was cut by 5 bases and J by 4 bases, with 15 bases left in between. CDR3 in amino acids: CASSPRRGVYNEQFF. CDR3 sequence (DNA): TGTGCCAGCAGCCCCCGTCGCGGGGTATACAATGAGCAGTTCTTC.

This clonotype was counted only a few times. The chain recombines TRBV20-1 with TRBJ2-2; D may be TRBD1 or TRBD2 (6 bases each). Germline values: CDR1 DFQATT, CDR2 SNEGSKA (reference sequence). The V and J ends lost 6 bases and 1 base respectively, with 12 bases between them. The CDR3 covers 14 residues. The CDR3 DNA reads as TGCAGTGCCACGGGGGCTTTGAACACCGGGGAGCTGTTTTTT. It yields the protein CSATGALNTGELFF.

This clonotype has more than one count but fewer than ten. This sequence joins TRBV15 and TRBJ1-1; D remains ambiguous. The V and J ends lost 0 bases and 1 base respectively, with 6 bases between them. This CDR3 has 14 residues. From germline, CDR1 is LNHNV and CDR2 YYDKDF (reference sequence). This chain's CDR3 is CATSRDRQNTEAFF. The CDR3 region has the DNA TGTGCCACCAGCAGAGATCGACAGAACACTGAAGCTTTCTTT.

This clonotype was found many times. The CDR3 region has the DNA TGTGCCAGCCCCCCGGGGGTAGCGGGGGTGTTGGAGTTCTTC. It yields the protein CASPPGVAGVLEFF. The V and J genes are TRBV7-9 and TRBJ2-1, with 9 bases lining up with TRBD2. Germline V gene lookup returns CDR1 SEHNR and CDR2 FQNEAQ (reference sequence). Trimming took 8 bases from V and 14 from J; bases not matched to a gene: 16. CDR3 size: 14 residues. Full variable domain (missing parts from reference TRBV7-9 and TRBJ2-1): DTGVSQNPRHKITKRGQNVTFRCDPISEHNRLYWYRQTLGQGPEFLTYFQNEAQLEKSRLLSDRFSAERPKGSFSTLEIQRTEQGDSAMYLCASPPGVAGVLEFFGPGTRLTVL.

There are a few counts of this clonotype. The chain is built from TRBV19 and TRBJ2-7; 7 bases agree with TRBD1. The CDR3 consists of 12 residues. V lost 8 bases and J lost 2; bases outside the gene matches: 3. Germline CDR1 reads LNHDA; CDR2 reads SQIVND (reference sequence). The CDR3, as DNA: TGTGCCAGTCAAGGGACAGCCTACGAGCAGTACTTC. Its protein product is CASQGTAYEQYF.

This clonotype was detected only a few times. The gene calls are TRBV29-1 and TRBJ2-2, with a possible D match to TRBD1 (5 bases). Germline V lookup: CDR1 SQVTM, CDR2 ANQGSEA. Trimming pared 4 bases from V and 0 bases from J, leaving 9 bases between. The CDR3 is 14 amino acids. In DNA, the CDR3 is TGCAGCGTTGTGGGGCTAGCGAACACCGGGGAGCTGTTTTTT. Its translation is CSVVGLANTGELFF.

This clonotype has at least ten counts. The chain links TRBV6-5 to TRBJ2-2; D is ambiguous. Germline CDR1 MNHEY, CDR2 SVGAGI. V was shortened by 3 bases and J by 8 bases, with 13 bases between the two germline ends. This CDR3 spans 14 amino acids. CDR3 sequence (DNA): TGTGCCAGCAGTTATTATGGAGAGTCAGGGGAGCTGTTTTTT. Translating it yields CASSYYGESGELFF.

This clonotype was counted only a few times. This rearrangement joins TRBV5-1 to TRBJ2-1; TRBD2 aligns across 9 bases. Germline-derived CDR1 and CDR2 are SGHRS and YFSETQ. The CDR3 has 18 residues. With V trimmed by 1 base and J by 1 base, 9 bases remained unmatched. The CDR3 nucleotides are TGCGCCAGCAGCTTGCGCCTAGCGGGGATACTATCCTACAATGAGCAGTTCTTC. Protein sequence: CASSLRLAGILSYNEQFF. Full variable domain (remainder filled in from reference TRBV5-1 and TRBJ2-1): KAGVTQTPRYLIKTRGQQVTLSCSPISGHRSVSWYQQTPGQGLQFLFEYFSETQRNKGNFPGRFSGRQFSNSRSEMNVSTLELGDSALYLCASSLRLAGILSYNEQFFGPGTRLTVL.

This chain links TRBV6-5 with TRBJ2-3; D is unclear. Trimming stripped 2 bases from V and 2 bases from J, with 17 bases between. The germline CDR1 and CDR2 sequences are MNHEY and SVGAGI. The CDR3 totals 17 residues. The CDR3 loop is CASSYKPHGPLTDTQYF. The CDR3 nucleotides are TGTGCCAGCAGTTACAAGCCCCATGGGCCACTCACAGATACGCAGTATTTT.

This chain joins TRBV20-1 and TRBJ2-5; 7 bases line up with TRBD2. The CDR3 contains 16 residues. V dropped 3 bases and J dropped 5; count of bases not matched to a gene: 15. Germline CDR1 and CDR2: DFQATT and SNEGSKA (reference sequence). CDR3 nucleotide sequence: TGCAGTGCTAGTACCCAAAGGACTAGAGAAGCGGAGACCCAGTACTTC. Translation gives CSASTQRTREAETQYF.

The rearrangement joins TRBV11-2 to TRBJ1-4; D remains unclear. The V gene's germline CDR1 is SGHAT and CDR2 FQNNGV. This CDR3 spans 14 amino acids. Deletions cut 1 base from V and 6 bases from J, with 9 bases between. The CDR3 DNA sequence: TGTGCCAGCAGCTTAGGGCCCCGGTATGAAAAACTGTTTTTT. This codes for CASSLGPRYEKLFF.

The chain employs TRBV25-1 and TRBJ1-2; D unresolved. This CDR3 has 15 amino acids. Germline V lookup: CDR1 MGHDK, CDR2 SYGVNS. V lost 1 base, J lost 7 bases, and 16 bases lay in between. The CDR3 sequence is CASSEFVPEVGGYTF. The CDR3 DNA is TGTGCCAGCAGTGAATTCGTCCCGGAGGTCGGTGGCTACACCTTC.

This clonotype was observed at least ten times. The chain carries TRBV29-1 and TRBJ1-2; D is uncertain. The germline gives CDR1 SQVTM, CDR2 ANQGSEA. V dropped 5 bases and J dropped 8 bases, with 12 bases sitting between them. This CDR3 region has 11 residues. As DNA, the CDR3 is TGCAGCGTTTCAGCATATGGGGGCTACACCTTC. As protein: CSVSAYGGYTF. Using reference TRBV29-1 and TRBJ1-2 for the parts outside the CDR3, the full variable domain is SAVISQKPSRDICQRGTSLTIQCQVDSQVTMMFWYRQQPGQSLTLIATANQGSEATYESGFVIDKFPISRPNLTFSTLTVSNMSPEDSSIYLCSVSAYGGYTFGSGTRLTVV.

The J gene is TRBJ1-1, the V gene TRBV5-3; a weak D match, TRBD1 (5 bases). TRBV5-3 falls under the ORF class, with uncertain function. This CDR3 region has 18 residues. Trimming left V 8 bases short and J 2 bases short, with 28 bases between. The CDR3 spells CARGFWVPRQGNNTEAFF. Here the CDR3 DNA reads TGTGCCAGGGGCTTCTGGGTTCCTCGTCAGGGTAATAACACTGAAGCTTTCTTT.

This clonotype showed up just a few times. V gene TRBV20-1 combines with J gene TRBJ2-5, with 7 nucleotides matching TRBD2. The germline V gene encodes CDR1 DFQATT and CDR2 SNEGSKA (reference sequence). This CDR3 has 13 amino acids. Trimming cost V 3 bases and J 5 bases; bases outside gene matches: 6. This CDR3 is CSARVSGEETQYF. The DNA of the CDR3 is TGCAGTGCTAGGGTGAGCGGGGAGGAGACCCAGTACTTC.

The chain couples TRBV20-1 to TRBJ2-2; D remains ambiguous. V was trimmed by 3 bases and J by 6 bases, leaving 14 bases between them. The CDR3 is 14 amino acids. Germline V gene lookup returns CDR1 DFQATT and CDR2 SNEGSKA (reference sequence). The CDR3 region is CSARAPERPGELFF. The CDR3 DNA reads TGCAGTGCTAGGGCTCCGGAGCGCCCCGGGGAGCTGTTTTTT.

The rearrangement links TRBV20-1 to TRBJ2-5; 8 bases are a match to TRBD1. The length of the CDR3 is 17 residues. With V trimmed by 0 bases and J by 2 bases, 11 bases remained unmatched. Germline loops: CDR1 DFQATT, CDR2 SNEGSKA (reference sequence). CDR3 in amino acids: CSARDRQGRTYQETQYF. DNA for the CDR3: TGCAGTGCTAGAGATAGACAGGGGAGGACCTATCAAGAGACCCAGTACTTC.

This clonotype was found many times. The J gene is TRBJ1-5, the V gene TRBV10-3; the match to TRBD1 covers 7 bases. V shed 0 bases, J shed 15 bases, and the junction held 8 bases outside the gene matches. Germline V CDR1 and CDR2: ENHRY, SYGVKD. The CDR3 covers 13 residues. CDR3 sequence reads: CAISESLEGAGHF. The CDR3 nucleotides are TGTGCCATCAGTGAGTCGTTGGAGGGGGCCGGGCATTTT.

This clonotype showed up many times. The rearrangement joins TRBV20-1 to TRBJ2-7, with TRBD2 identical over 7 bases. CDR1 is DFQATT, CDR2 SNEGSKA, per germline (reference sequence). This CDR3 region has 14 residues. V was pared by 3 bases and J by 6 bases, with 11 bases of the junction left unmatched. The CDR3 spells CSASGGISVGEQYF. In nucleotides, the CDR3 is TGCAGTGCTAGCGGGGGGATAAGTGTTGGCGAGCAGTACTTC.

This sequence joins TRBV25-1 and TRBJ2-1; D possibly corresponds to TRBD1 (6 bases). The germline V and J ends were trimmed by 6 bases and 4 bases, with 13 bases remaining between them. The CDR3 consists of 14 residues. Germline CDR1 MGHDK, CDR2 SYGVNS. CDR3 loop: CASRGTDRYNEQFF. CDR3 DNA: TGTGCCAGCAGGGGCACGGACAGATACAATGAGCAGTTCTTC.

This clonotype was seen only a few times. As DNA, the CDR3 is TGTGCCAGCAGTTACCTGGGGGCAGATACGCAGTATTTT. It codes for CASSYLGADTQYF. V and J are TRBV6-6 and TRBJ2-3, with D perhaps being TRBD1 or TRBD2 (5 bases each). Between the trimmed V and J ends, which lost 2 bases and 4 bases, there was a span of 7 bases. Germline lookup yields CDR1 MNHNY and CDR2 SVGAGI (reference sequence). The CDR3 totals 13 residues.